The next 3 T cell receptor beta chains were all read from a single sample in a study of T cell responses to AZD1222 COVID-19 vaccine listed by TCRdb under 2021. The library was built by means of the immunoSEQ multiplex PCR assay. TCRdb's version of the immuneACCESS table is confined to in-frame rearrangements and falls short of the full clone set. An unresolved V gene accounts for under half of the shortfall where checked; the remainder is of unknown origin. Here the sample has 100,000 to 150,000 clones; approximately 84% occur a single time. Of the sample, approximately 7.5% falls within the top ten clones. The sample's time point label, in plain terms: baseline before first vaccination. The source material was peripheral blood, sampled on day 0 of AZD1222 vaccination. The receptor set was obtained from an adult in good health.

This chain joins TRBV5-8 and TRBJ2-3, with D maybe TRBD2 (6 bases). Trimming shortened V by 2 bases and J by 5 bases, and 18 bases separated the two germline ends. The CDR3 contains 16 residues. Germline CDR1 SGHTS, CDR2 YDEGEE. The CDR3 spells CASSFSRDSAGDTQYF. Written as DNA, the CDR3 is TGTGCCAGCAGCTTTAGCCGGGACTCCGCGGGAGATACGCAGTATTTT.

This clone showed up just once. As DNA, the CDR3 is TGTGCCAGCAGAATAGGGGGCACGGACAATCAGCCCCAGCATTTT. Its protein is CASRIGGTDNQPQHF. The V gene is TRBV6-5, the J gene TRBJ1-5, with 7 bases lining up with TRBD1. The CDR3 extends over 15 amino acids. Trimming cost V 6 bases and J 3 bases; bases outside gene matches: 8. Germline V gives CDR1 MNHEY, CDR2 SVGAGI.

The chain combines TRBV10-3 with TRBJ2-1; the match to TRBD2 covers 9 bases. Germline trimming cut 4 bases from V and 4 bases from J; bases unmatched to any gene: 11. There are 17 residues in the CDR3. Germline-derived CDR1 and CDR2 are ENHRY and SYGVKD. The CDR3 nucleotides read TGTGCCATCAGTGCTAATCCGGGACTAGCCGAATACAATGAGCAGTTCTTC. Translated: CAISANPGLAEYNEQFF.